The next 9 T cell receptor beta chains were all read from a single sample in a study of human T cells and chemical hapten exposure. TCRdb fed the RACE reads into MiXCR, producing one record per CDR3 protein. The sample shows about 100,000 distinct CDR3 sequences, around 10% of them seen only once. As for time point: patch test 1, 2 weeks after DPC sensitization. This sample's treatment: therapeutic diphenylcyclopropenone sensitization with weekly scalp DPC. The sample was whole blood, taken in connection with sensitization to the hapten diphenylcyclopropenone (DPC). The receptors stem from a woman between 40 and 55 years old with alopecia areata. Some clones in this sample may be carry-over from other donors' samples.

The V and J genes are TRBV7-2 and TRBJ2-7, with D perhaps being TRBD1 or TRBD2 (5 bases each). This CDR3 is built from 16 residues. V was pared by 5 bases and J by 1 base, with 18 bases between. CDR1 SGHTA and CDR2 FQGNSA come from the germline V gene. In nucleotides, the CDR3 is TGTGCCAGCAGCCCCCCCCCGGGACGGATATCCTACGAGCAGTACTTC. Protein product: CASSPPPGRISYEQYF.

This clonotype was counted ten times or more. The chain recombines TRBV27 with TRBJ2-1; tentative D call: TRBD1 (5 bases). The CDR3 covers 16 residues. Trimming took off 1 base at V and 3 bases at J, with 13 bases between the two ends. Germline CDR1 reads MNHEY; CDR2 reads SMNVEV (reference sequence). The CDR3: CASSLLGQGDYNEQFF. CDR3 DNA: TGTGCCAGCAGTTTATTGGGCCAGGGTGACTACAATGAGCAGTTCTTC.

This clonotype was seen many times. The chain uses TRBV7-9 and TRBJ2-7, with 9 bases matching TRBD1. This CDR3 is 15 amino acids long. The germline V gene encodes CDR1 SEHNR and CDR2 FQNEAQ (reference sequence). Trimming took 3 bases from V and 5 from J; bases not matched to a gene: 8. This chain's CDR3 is CASSLGTGKMNEQYF. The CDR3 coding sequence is TGTGCCAGCAGCTTGGGGACAGGGAAAATGAACGAGCAGTACTTC. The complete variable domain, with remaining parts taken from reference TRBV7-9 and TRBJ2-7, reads DTGVSQNPRHKITKRGQNVTFRCDPISEHNRLYWYRQTLGQGPEFLTYFQNEAQLEKSRLLSDRFSAERPKGSFSTLEIQRTEQGDSAMYLCASSLGTGKMNEQYFGPGTRLTVT.

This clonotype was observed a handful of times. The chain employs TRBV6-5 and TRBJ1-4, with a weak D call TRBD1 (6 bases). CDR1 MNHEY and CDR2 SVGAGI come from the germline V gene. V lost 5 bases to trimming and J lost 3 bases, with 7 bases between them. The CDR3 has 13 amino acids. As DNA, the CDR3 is TGTGCCAGCAGTCCAGGGGCTAATGAAAAACTGTTTTTT. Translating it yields CASSPGANEKLFF.

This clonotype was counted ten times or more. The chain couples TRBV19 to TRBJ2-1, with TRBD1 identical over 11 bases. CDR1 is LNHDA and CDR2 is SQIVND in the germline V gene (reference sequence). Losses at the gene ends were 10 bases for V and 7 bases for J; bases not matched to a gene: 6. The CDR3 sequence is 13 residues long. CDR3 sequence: CATRDRGSNEQFF. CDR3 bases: TGTGCCACCCGGGACAGGGGGTCAAATGAGCAGTTCTTC. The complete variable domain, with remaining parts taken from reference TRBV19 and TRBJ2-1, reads DGGITQSPKYLFRKEGQNVTLSCEQNLNHDAMYWYRQDPGQGLRLIYYSQIVNDFQKGDIAEGYSVSREKKESFPLTVTSAQKNPTAFYLCATRDRGSNEQFFGPGTRLTVL.

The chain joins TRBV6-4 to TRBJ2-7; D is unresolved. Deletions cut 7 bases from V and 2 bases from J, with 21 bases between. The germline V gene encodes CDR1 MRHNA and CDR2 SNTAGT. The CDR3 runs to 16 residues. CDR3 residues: CASIRPGPVGTYEQYF. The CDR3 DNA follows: TGTGCCAGCATCCGACCCGGACCCGTGGGCACCTACGAGCAGTACTTC.

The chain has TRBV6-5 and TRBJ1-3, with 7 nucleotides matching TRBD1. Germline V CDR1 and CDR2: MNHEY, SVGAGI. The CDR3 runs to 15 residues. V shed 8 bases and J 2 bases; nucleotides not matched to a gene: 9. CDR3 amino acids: CASYPTGSPGNTIYF. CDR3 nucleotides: TGTGCCAGCTATCCGACAGGGTCCCCTGGAAACACCATATATTTT.

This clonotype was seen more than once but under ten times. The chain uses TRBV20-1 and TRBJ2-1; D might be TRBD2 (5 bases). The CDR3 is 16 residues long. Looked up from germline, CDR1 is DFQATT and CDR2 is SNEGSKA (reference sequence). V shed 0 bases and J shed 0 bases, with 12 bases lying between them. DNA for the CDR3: TGCAGTGCTAGAGATCCCCTAGGGAGCTCCTACAATGAGCAGTTCTTC. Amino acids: CSARDPLGSSYNEQFF.

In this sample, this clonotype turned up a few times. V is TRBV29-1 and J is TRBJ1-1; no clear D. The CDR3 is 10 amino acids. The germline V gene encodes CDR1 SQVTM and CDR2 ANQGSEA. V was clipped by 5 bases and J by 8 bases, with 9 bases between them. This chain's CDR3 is CSVRQSEAFF. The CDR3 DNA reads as TGCAGCGTTAGACAATCCGAAGCTTTCTTT. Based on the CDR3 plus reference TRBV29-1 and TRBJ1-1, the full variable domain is SAVISQKPSRDICQRGTSLTIQCQVDSQVTMMFWYRQQPGQSLTLIATANQGSEATYESGFVIDKFPISRPNLTFSTLTVSNMSPEDSSIYLCSVRQSEAFFGQGTRLTVV.